The rows below give T cell receptor beta chains drawn from one sample of a study of cytomegalovirus exposure and HLA in healthy donors. Measured with immunoSEQ multiplex PCR; TCRdb has only the in-frame clones, and not every one. Of nearly 200,000 clones listed, around 86% were seen once; the top ten hold roughly 1.3%. Specimen: PBMCs. These receptors all stem from a man aged 25 to 40 in good health and CMV-seronegative. The CDR3 runs from the conserved cysteine through the conserved F or W. Fields, in order: D gene, V gene, J gene, CDR3 protein. D genes are given only for firm matches.

d_gene: TRBD2
v_gene: TRBV19
j_gene: TRBJ2-5
CDR3aa: CASSHRTSGETQYF

d_gene: .
v_gene: TRBV6-1
j_gene: TRBJ1-5
CDR3aa: CASSERGREEQPQHF

d_gene: .
v_gene: TRBV2
j_gene: TRBJ1-6
CDR3aa: CAGTGARDSPLHF

d_gene: .
v_gene: TRBV30
j_gene: TRBJ2-3
CDR3aa: CAWSGRTDRSTDTQYF

d_gene: .
v_gene: TRBV27
j_gene: TRBJ1-2
CDR3aa: CASSLAGRPAGGYTF

d_gene: .
v_gene: TRBV10-3
j_gene: TRBJ1-2
CDR3aa: CAISEGGTNYGYTF

d_gene: TRBD1
v_gene: TRBV5-1
j_gene: TRBJ2-5
CDR3aa: CASSFRDREETQYF

d_gene: TRBD2
v_gene: TRBV2
j_gene: TRBJ2-5
CDR3aa: CASSDSGGPGETQYF

d_gene: TRBD2
v_gene: TRBV7-9
j_gene: TRBJ2-3
CDR3aa: CASSRSGGPPDTQYF

d_gene: TRBD2
v_gene: TRBV4-2
j_gene: TRBJ2-3
CDR3aa: CASSQEAGLADTQYF

d_gene: .
v_gene: TRBV19
j_gene: TRBJ1-5
CDR3aa: CASSKGPSGQPQHF

d_gene: .
v_gene: TRBV27
j_gene: TRBJ2-5
CDR3aa: CASSSDMDQETQYF

d_gene: .
v_gene: TRBV6-4
j_gene: TRBJ2-4
CDR3aa: CASSDSGGLGNIQYF

d_gene: .
v_gene: TRBV29-1
j_gene: TRBJ1-2
CDR3aa: CSVVRGADGYTF

d_gene: TRBD1
v_gene: TRBV7-2
j_gene: TRBJ2-4
CDR3aa: CASSPDRDVLNIQYF

d_gene: TRBD2
v_gene: TRBV5-1
j_gene: TRBJ2-5
CDR3aa: CASRSGVAGAETQYF

d_gene: .
v_gene: TRBV13
j_gene: TRBJ2-1
CDR3aa: CASSQGGGHNEQFF

d_gene: .
v_gene: TRBV7-2
j_gene: TRBJ1-5
CDR3aa: CASSLFEYNQPQHF

d_gene: .
v_gene: TRBV7-9
j_gene: TRBJ1-4
CDR3aa: CASSLWAAAGEKLFF

d_gene: .
v_gene: TRBV5-1
j_gene: TRBJ1-2
CDR3aa: CASSLAPGGYTF

d_gene: .
v_gene: TRBV5-6
j_gene: TRBJ2-6
CDR3aa: CASSLSWGASSGANVLTF

d_gene: .
v_gene: TRBV2
j_gene: TRBJ2-2
CDR3aa: CASSQEETGELFF

d_gene: TRBD2
v_gene: TRBV6-1
j_gene: TRBJ2-3
CDR3aa: CASSGGGRLAGGPTDTQYF

d_gene: .
v_gene: TRBV9
j_gene: TRBJ1-2
CDR3aa: CASSVIRRGGYTF

d_gene: .
v_gene: TRBV6-5
j_gene: TRBJ1-2
CDR3aa: CASSWGGDGYTF